The table lists the clone carrying this T cell receptor beta chain with many counts. With 5 bases clipped from V and 3 bases from J, the junction kept 4 bases outside the gene matches. CDR1 MNHEY and CDR2 SVGEGT come from the germline V gene. This CDR3 contains 14 residues. TCRdb itself ran the 5' RACE reads through MiXCR, one entry per CDR3 protein. The sample contains about 33,000 distinct CDR3 sequences, about 5% of which appear only once. These data come from a study of early T cells in non-severe SARS-CoV-2 infection. The sequenced sample was whole blood. This rearrangement joins TRBV6-2 or TRBV6-3 to TRBJ2-5; 9 bases match TRBD2. The sequence came from an adult who was a healthcare worker with PCR-confirmed SARS-CoV-2 infection or an uninfected control (not recorded which). The CDR3 loop is CASSGAGGKETQYF. The CDR3 DNA follows: TGTGCCAGCAGTGGAGCGGGGGGAAAAGAGACCCAGTACTTC.